The clone carrying this T cell receptor (beta chain) was counted at least ten times. Looked up from germline, CDR1 is MDHEN and CDR2 is SYDVKM. V was shortened by 5 bases and J by 6 bases, with 4 bases between the two germline ends. The CDR3 length is 11 residues. TCRdb re-derived calls from the reads in MiXCR, one entry per CDR3 protein. The sample yields about 230,000 distinct CDR3 sequences, about 23% seen once. These data are taken from a study of T cell repertoires in cytomegalovirus infection. Background on the study: Carrying CMV and the relevant HLA type showed in public TCR beta signatures.

The sequencing sample was made of CD8+ T cells from PBMCs. This rearrangement joins TRBV28 to TRBJ2-2, with D unresolved. The TCR sequence derives from a human donor in good health (CMV status not recorded). Some clones in this sample may be carry-over from other donors' samples. The CDR3 bases are TGTGCCAGCAGTCCCCCCGGGGAGCTGTTTTTT. This encodes CASSPPGELFF. Variable domain in full (rest from reference TRBV28 and TRBJ2-2): DVKVTQSSRYLVKRTGEKVFLECVQDMDHENMFWYRQDPGLGLRLIYFSYDVKMKEKGDIPEGYSVSREKKERFSLILESASTNQTSMYLCASSPPGELFFGEGSRLTVL.